One T cell receptor beta chain is described in this entry. Its specificity is unknown. This sample stems from a study of cytomegalovirus exposure and HLA in healthy donors. Study-level points and caveats: Cytomegalovirus status, reportedly, was diagnosed with high specificity and sensitivity by the classifier.

This CDR3 has 16 residues. Looked up from germline, CDR1 is MNHNY and CDR2 is SVGAGI (reference sequence). V dropped 2 bases and J dropped 0 bases, with 13 bases sitting between them. The assay was immunoSEQ multiplex PCR, and TCRdb's table has in-frame clones only and misses some. The sample has 150,000 to 200,000 clones, less than 90% seen once. This clonotype originated in a man younger than 45 in good health and CMV-seropositive. This chain uses TRBV6-6 with TRBJ1-1; weak D call: TRBD1 (5 bases). Material for sequencing was PBMCs. The CDR3 is CASSYPAGPMNTEAFF. The DNA for the CDR3 is TGTGCCAGCAGTTACCCGGCAGGGCCAATGAACACTGAAGCTTTCTTT.